This TCR beta chain comes out of a study of shared clonotypes between healthy human individuals. Study as a whole: Donors had three CD4 naive, three CD4 memory, two CD8 naive and one CD8 memory plate apiece.

The germline CDR1 and CDR2 sequences are LGHNA and YSLEER. This CDR3 comprises 15 residues. Trimming stripped 0 bases from V and 5 bases from J, with 13 bases between. The study ran the assay at deep level. Using around 180 ng DNA, around 30,000 T cell genomes, the sorted-subset replicate PCRs were run. Produced via immunoSEQ multiplex PCR; TCRdb's table is partial and in-frame only. The sample consists of some 2 million clones, about 95% of them appearing once. The naive CD8 fraction comprised CD45RO-negative cells positively selected for CCR7 and excluded terminally differentiated effector memory CD45RA+ cells. Concerning this clone itself: The antigen is not known.

Study observations and caveats: Generation of non-shared clonotypes was less probable than generation of clonotypes shared by all four donors.

The origin of this receptor is a man aged 18 to 29 in good health. This chain joins TRBV4-3 and TRBJ2-5; D is possibly TRBD2 (5 bases). Material for sequencing was naive CD8+ T cells sorted from blood. CDR3 in amino acids: CASSQEGEGSETQYF. The DNA of the CDR3 is TGCGCCAGCAGCCAAGAGGGAGAGGGATCGGAGACCCAGTACTTC.